This T cell receptor beta chain was recovered during a study of post-analysis software for immune sequencing data (dated by TCRdb to 2014 to 2015). Background for the entire study: The recorded disease courses included relapsing-remitting, secondary progressive and progressive-relapsing multiple sclerosis, and some patients had no subtype annotation. The patient repertoires were set against around ten previously published healthy control repertoires from donors whose ages ranged from roughly 6 to 26 years. A subset of samples was prepared in parallel using single-end sample barcoding, then pooled and co-amplified after Illumina adapter ligation.

The investigation overall reported the following: Significantly higher frequencies in patients than in controls were found for five TRBV segments, including TRBV5-6, TRBV5-1 and TRBV20-1. Multiple sclerosis patients had significantly lower normalized Chao1 diversity than controls, a result that suggests substantial peripheral T-cell clonal expansion. The multiple sclerosis patient group was slightly younger than the control group. Direct clustering with F measure revealed strong co-clustering of samples prepared in the same batch, which led to a batch-effect correction.

Libraries were constructed by PCR. Sequenced on an Illumina HiSeq 2500. To reduce PCR and sequencing biases, unique molecular identifiers were built into the TCR beta cDNA libraries. Roughly 500,000 cDNA molecules were obtained for every 1 to 10 million input T cells, so each molecule roughly corresponded to one T cell. The patient libraries were prepared and sequenced with the same protocol used for the earlier healthy control dataset. Within a given batch, samples were prepared together, multiplexed and sequenced on the same HiSeq lane. The authors' pipeline ran thus. Raw barcoded reads were processed with MIGEC, discarding single-read molecular identifier groups before consensus assembly and CDR3 extraction. VDJtools was used for post-analysis of the clonotype tables, and diversity was normalized by down-sampling every dataset to the size of the smallest sample. Repertoire overlap clustering matched CDR3 amino acid but not nucleotide sequences to correct batch-related cross-sample contamination. Using fastp at Q25 and MiXCR, TCRdb reprocessed the public reads and kept productive beta chains. Duplicate CDR3 protein sequences are folded into a single record with the most common DNA and genes. For this entry, the V and J calls and clone size follow TCRdb and not the study's own pipeline. The sample contains 650,000 to 850,000 distinct CDR3 sequences, 53% of them found a single time. Of the sample, 4.6% is held by the ten largest clones.

Trimming removed 3 bases from V and 1 base from J; the gene matches leave 0 bases unexplained. The germline V gene (reference sequence) gives CDR1 as LNHNV and CDR2 as YYDKDF. From cysteine to phenylalanine, the CDR3 is 15 amino acids long. Solely the CDR3 DNA is kept, with 45 bases framed from the first base. To demonstrate the VDJtools post-analysis software, the study profiled TCR beta repertoires from the peripheral blood of about a dozen young patients with multiple sclerosis. The multiple sclerosis patients were children and adolescents between roughly 6 and 15 years of age. This clonotype was observed a few times. Its recognized antigen is unknown. Base qualities are not recorded, but no much larger clone differs from it by a single base.

Material for sequencing was blood. This chain joins TRBV15 to TRBJ2-2, with 9 bases matching TRBD1. The TCR originated in a girl between 10 and 17 years old with multiple sclerosis. The DNA reads TGTGCCACCAGCAGGGACAGGGGGAACACCGGGGAGCTGTTTTTT. The resulting protein is CATSRDRGNTGELFF.